This T cell receptor beta chain is from a study of brain T cells in children with intractable seizures. Broader study findings: Only CDR3 sequence similarity suggested viral specificity, without known HCMV serostatus. Pre-surgery blood may have been undersampled, hiding some clones.

Surgery cases with the highest brain T cell transcript signatures were chosen for sequencing. V lost 3 bases and J lost 8, with 10 bases in between. CDR1 MNHNY and CDR2 SVGAGI come from the germline V gene (reference sequence). This CDR3 is built from 12 residues. Sequencing was performed with immunoSEQ multiplex PCR; in TCRdb, only in-frame clones are kept and a portion is missing. Of about 80,000 clones listed, about 90% are singletons. About this clone itself: No antigen is known for it.

The receptor's source is a girl aged 2 to 10 with Rasmussen encephalitis and intractable seizures. This material consisted of peripheral blood, taken at surgery. This chain uses TRBV6-6 with TRBJ1-2; D not certain. CDR3 sequence reads: CASSYSAGGYTF. CDR3 in DNA: TGTGCCAGCAGTTATTCTGCGGGAGGCTACACCTTC.